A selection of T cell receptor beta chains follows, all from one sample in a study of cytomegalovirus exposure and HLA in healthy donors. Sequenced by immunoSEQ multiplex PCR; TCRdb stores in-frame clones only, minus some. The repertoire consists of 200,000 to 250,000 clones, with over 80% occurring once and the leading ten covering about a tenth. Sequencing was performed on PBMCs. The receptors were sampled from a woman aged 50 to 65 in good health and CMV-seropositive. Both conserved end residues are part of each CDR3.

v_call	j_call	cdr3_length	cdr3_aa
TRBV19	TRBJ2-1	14	CASSIGASYNEQFF
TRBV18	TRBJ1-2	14	CASSPGDSIYGYTF
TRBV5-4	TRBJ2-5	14	CASSPGQGQETQYF
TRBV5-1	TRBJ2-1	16	CASSPARGASRNEQFF
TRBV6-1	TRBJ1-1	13	CASRPTGKTEAFF
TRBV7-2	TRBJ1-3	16	CASSGIRTGSGNTIYF
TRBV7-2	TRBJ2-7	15	CASSLAVGRPGEQYF
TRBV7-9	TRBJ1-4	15	CASSGGTGPNEKLFF
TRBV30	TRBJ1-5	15	CAWGRGDMSNQPQHF
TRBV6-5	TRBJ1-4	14	CASTLDRDNEKLFF
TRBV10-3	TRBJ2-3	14	CAVAGTESTDTQYF
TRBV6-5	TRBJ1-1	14	CASSWGQGYTEAFF
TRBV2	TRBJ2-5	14	CASRGTSTGETQYF
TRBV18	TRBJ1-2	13	CASSTSGQEGYTF
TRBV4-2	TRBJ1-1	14	CASSPLAVNTEAFF
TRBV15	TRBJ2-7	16	CATSREAGGGGVEQYF
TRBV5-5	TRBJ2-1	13	CASSYLQGTEQFF
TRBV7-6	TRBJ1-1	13	CASSGGHFTEAFF
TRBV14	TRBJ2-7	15	CASREDRSEWYEQYF
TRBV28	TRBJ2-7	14	CASSSPGDFYEQYF
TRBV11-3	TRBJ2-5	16	CASSLGGDSGRETQYF
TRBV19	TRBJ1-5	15	CASSIGQVSNQPQHF
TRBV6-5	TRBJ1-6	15	CASRPPTGNVSPLHF
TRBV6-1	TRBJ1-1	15	CASSEAEQGHTEAFF
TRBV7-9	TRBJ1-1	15	CASSLAGTDNTEAFF
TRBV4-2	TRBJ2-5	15	CASSRGTGRMETQYF
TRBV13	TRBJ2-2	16	CASSPGRRTNTGELFF
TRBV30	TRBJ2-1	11	CAWQGWNEQFF
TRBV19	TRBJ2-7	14	CASSNDRVGGEQYF
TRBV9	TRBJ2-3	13	CASSVDPGGAQYF
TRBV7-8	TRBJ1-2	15	CASSLGTGGVYGYTF
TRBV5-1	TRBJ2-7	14	CASRYGGAGDEQYF
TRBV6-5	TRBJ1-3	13	CASSTGSGNTIYF
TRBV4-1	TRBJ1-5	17	CASSQDSSGRSNQPQHF
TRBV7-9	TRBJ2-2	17	CASSALGDRGYTGELFF
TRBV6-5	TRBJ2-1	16	CASSYSGSGGYNEQFF
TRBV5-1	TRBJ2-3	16	CASSGWGGGGRPSLYF
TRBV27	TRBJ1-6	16	CASSLLDRDYNSPLHF
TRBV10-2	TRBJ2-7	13	CASNRGSSYEQYF
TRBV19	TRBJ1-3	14	CASMRRATGNTIYF